The TCR beta chain under discussion was sequenced for a study of metastatic and nonmetastatic thyroid tumors. Study background: Malignant thyroid and benign thyroid patients provided blood and tumor or nodule tissue whose repertoires were compared.

This CDR3 contains 15 residues. CDR1 and CDR2 (germline): MNHEY, SVGEGT. V was pared by 5 bases and J by 0 bases, with 6 bases of the junction left unmatched. Not a single patient had been given any form of treatment at any point before undergoing thyroid surgery. Whole-study findings and limits: Malignant thyroid tumors reportedly had TCR beta diversity that was significantly higher than in benign nodules, in blood and tumor.

As handled by the study authors: Building a distant-metastasis classifier for papillary thyroid cancer drew on CDR3 differences across clinicopathological groups. TCRdb called clones again from the PCR reads with MiXCR. The V and J calls shown here were made by TCRdb, not taken from the authors' results. Of some 83,000 clones listed, around 13% are singletons. This clone was found many times. The antigen remains unidentified. J is TRBJ1-2 and V is TRBV6-2 or TRBV6-3; 7 bases line up with TRBD1. This receptor was obtained from a female donor with papillary thyroid cancer or a benign thyroid nodule (not recorded which). Some clones in this sample may be carry-over from other donors' samples. The sample was tumor tissue. The CDR3 region is CASSPWDSSNYGYTF. CDR3 nucleotides: TGTGCCAGCAGTCCATGGGACAGTTCTAACTATGGCTACACCTTC.